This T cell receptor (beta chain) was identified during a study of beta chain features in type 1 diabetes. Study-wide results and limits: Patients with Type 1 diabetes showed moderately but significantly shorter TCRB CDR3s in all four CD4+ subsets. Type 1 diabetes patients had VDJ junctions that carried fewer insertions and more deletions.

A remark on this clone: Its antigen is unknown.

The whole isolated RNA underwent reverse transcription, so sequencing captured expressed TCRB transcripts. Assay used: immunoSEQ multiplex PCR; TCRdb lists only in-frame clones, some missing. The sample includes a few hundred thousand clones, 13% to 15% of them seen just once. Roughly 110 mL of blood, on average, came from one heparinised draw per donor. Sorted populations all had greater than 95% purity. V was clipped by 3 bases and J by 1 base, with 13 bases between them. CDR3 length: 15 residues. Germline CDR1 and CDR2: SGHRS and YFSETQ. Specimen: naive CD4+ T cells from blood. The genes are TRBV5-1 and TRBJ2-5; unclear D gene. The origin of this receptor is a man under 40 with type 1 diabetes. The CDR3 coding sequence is TGCGCCAGCAGCTCCTCTTTTGCGGCCCAAGAGACCCAGTACTTC. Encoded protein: CASSSSFAAQETQYF.